The rows below give T cell receptor beta chains drawn from one sample of a study of CD8+CD57+ T cells in acquired aplastic anemia. Using its own MiXCR run on the reads, TCRdb lists one record per CDR3 protein. The sample includes about 190,000 distinct CDR3 sequences, less than 65% of them seen just once. The sample was sorted CD4+, CD8+, or CD8+CD57+ T cells (not recorded which) from PBMCs. Receptor source: a human donor in good health, serving as a control. Each CDR3 is given with its conserved first and last residue.

>TRBV7-6|TRBJ2-5
CASSLGGLETQYF
>TRBV6-1|TRBJ1-6
CASLWGISGSSPLHF
>TRBV7-2|TRBJ2-7
CASSPRTKTGAGAYEQYF
>TRBV12-3/TRBV12-4|TRBJ1-5
CASRGEGHQPQHF
>TRBV2|TRBJ2-2
CASSQRRGITGELFF
>TRBV7-2|TRBJ2-3
CTSSLAPTSGSTDTQYF
>TRBV20-1|TRBJ2-7
CGATSGGGVSYEQYF
>TRBV7-9|TRBJ2-6
CASSLVRGGAYVLTF
>TRBV27|TRBJ1-6
CASSSRTVPGSPLHF
>TRBV19|TRBJ2-5
CASSVVGLEETQYF
>TRBV6-6|TRBJ1-1
CASSELRGLSAFF
>TRBV10-3|TRBJ1-5
CAISETGNNQPQHF
>TRBV12-3/TRBV12-4|TRBJ2-3
CATSGYITDTQYF
>TRBV2|TRBJ1-1
CASSSGQGRSFF
>TRBV2|TRBJ2-1
CASRDRGGTHNEQFF
>TRBV4-2|TRBJ1-6
CASSQVAVYNSPLHF
>TRBV2|TRBJ2-1
CASRRGTGANEQFF
>TRBV15|TRBJ2-1
CATSRVTGPGYNEQFF
>TRBV20-1|TRBJ1-5
CSAAGLAGKETQHF
>TRBV19|TRBJ2-5
CASSNRQGGALGETQYF
>TRBV7-3|TRBJ2-7
CASSFNRAFGEQYF
>TRBV10-2|TRBJ2-7
CASNAGTHYEQYF
>TRBV10-3|TRBJ1-1
CAISQQVNTEAFF
>TRBV20-1|TRBJ1-2
CSARTVNYGYTF
>TRBV2|TRBJ1-6
CASSAGQTYNSPLHF
>TRBV7-2|TRBJ2-1
CASSSRTGGRFF
>TRBV7-7|TRBJ2-7
CASIPGTGGSYEQYF